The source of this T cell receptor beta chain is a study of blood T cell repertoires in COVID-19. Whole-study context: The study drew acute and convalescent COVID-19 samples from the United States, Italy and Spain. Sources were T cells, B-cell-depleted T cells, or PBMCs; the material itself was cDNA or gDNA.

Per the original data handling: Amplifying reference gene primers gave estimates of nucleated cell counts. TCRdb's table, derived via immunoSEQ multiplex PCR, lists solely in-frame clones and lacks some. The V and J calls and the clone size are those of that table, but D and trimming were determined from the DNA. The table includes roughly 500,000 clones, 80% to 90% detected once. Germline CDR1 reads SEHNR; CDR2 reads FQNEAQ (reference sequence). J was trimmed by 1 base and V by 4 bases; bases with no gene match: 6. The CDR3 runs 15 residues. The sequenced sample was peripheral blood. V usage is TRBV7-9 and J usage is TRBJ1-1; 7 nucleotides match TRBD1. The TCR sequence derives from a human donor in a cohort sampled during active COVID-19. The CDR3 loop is CASSSIQGGNTEAFF. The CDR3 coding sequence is TGTGCCAGCAGCTCTATCCAGGGGGGGAACACTGAAGCTTTCTTT.